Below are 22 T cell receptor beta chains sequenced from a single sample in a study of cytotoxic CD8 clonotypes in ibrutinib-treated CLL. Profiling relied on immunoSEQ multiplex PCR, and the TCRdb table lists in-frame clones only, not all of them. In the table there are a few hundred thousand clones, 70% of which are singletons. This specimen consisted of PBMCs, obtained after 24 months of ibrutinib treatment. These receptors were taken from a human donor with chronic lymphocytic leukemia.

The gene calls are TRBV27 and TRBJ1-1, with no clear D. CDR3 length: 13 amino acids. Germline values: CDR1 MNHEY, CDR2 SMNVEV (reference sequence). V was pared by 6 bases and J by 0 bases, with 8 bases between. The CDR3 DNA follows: TGTGCCAGCAGATTTCTGGTGAACACTGAAGCTTTCTTT. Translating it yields CASRFLVNTEAFF.

CDR3 sequence reads: CASSDTGGVSSYEQYF. The CDR3 DNA sequence: TGTGCCAGCAGTGACACTGGCGGGGTTTCTTCCTACGAGCAGTACTTC. The chain employs TRBV25-1 and TRBJ2-7; weak D call: TRBD2 (6 bases). Germline V gives CDR1 MGHDK, CDR2 SYGVNS. With 3 bases removed from V and 1 base from J, the gap between germline ends came to 16 bases. The CDR3 sequence is 16 residues long.

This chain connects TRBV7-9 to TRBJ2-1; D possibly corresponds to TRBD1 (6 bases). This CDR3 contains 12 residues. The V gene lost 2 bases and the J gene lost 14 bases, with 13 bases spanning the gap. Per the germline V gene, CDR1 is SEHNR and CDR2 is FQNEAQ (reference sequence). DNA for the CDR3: TGTGCCAGCAGCTTACCAAACCGGGACAAGTTCTTC. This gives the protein CASSLPNRDKFF. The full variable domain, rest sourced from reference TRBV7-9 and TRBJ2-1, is DTGVSQNPRHKITKRGQNVTFRCDPISEHNRLYWYRQTLGQGPEFLTYFQNEAQLEKSRLLSDRFSAERPKGSFSTLEIQRTEQGDSAMYLCASSLPNRDKFFGPGTRLTVL.

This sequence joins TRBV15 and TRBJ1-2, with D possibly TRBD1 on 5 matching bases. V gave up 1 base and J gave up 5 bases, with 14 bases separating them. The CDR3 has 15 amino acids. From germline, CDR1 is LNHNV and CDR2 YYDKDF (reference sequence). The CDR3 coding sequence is TGTGCCACCAGCAGAGGGGACCTGGGAGGTTATGGCTACACCTTC. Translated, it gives CATSRGDLGGYGYTF. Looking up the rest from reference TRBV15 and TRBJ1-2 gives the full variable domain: DAMVIQNPRYQVTQFGKPVTLSCSQTLNHNVMYWYQQKSSQAPKLLFHYYDKDFNNEADTPDNFQSRRPNTSFCFLDIRSPGLGDTAMYLCATSRGDLGGYGYTFGSGTRLTVV.

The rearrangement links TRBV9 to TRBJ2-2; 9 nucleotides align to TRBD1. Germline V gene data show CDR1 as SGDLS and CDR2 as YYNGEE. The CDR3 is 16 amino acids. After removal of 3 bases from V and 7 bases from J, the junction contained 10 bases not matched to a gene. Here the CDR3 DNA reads TGTGCCAGCAGCGCCGATGGGACAGGGCGTCACGGGGAGCTGTTTTTT. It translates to CASSADGTGRHGELFF.

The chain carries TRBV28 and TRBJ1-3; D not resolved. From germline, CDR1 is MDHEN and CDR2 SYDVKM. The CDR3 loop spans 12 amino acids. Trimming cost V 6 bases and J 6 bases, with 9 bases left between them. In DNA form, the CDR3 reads TGTGCCAGCAGGCTCCGGCTAAACACCATATATTTT. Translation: CASRLRLNTIYF.

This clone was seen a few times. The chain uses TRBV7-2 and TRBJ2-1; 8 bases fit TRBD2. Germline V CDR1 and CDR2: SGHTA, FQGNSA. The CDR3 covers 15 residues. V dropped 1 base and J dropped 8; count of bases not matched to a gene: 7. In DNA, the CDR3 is TGTGCCAGCAGCTTAGTTAGCGGGATTCAGGATGAGCAGTTCTTC. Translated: CASSLVSGIQDEQFF.

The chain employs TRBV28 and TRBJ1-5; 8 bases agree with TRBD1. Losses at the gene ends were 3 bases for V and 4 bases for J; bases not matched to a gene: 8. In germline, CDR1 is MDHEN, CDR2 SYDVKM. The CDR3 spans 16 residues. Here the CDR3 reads CASSFGAGGLNQPQHF. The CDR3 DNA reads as TGTGCCAGCAGTTTTGGGGCAGGGGGCTTGAATCAGCCCCAGCATTTT.

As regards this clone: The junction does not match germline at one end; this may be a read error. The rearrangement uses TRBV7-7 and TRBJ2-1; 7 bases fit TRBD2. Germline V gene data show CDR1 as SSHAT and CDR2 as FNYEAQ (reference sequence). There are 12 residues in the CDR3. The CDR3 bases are TGTGCTAGCAGCCCTCCGGGAGGTGAGCAGTTCTTC. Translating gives CASSPPGGEQFF.

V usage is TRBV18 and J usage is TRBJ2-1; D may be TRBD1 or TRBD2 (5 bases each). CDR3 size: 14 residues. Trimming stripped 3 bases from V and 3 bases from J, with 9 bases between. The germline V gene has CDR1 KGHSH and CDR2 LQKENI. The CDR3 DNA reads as TGTGCCAGCTCACCGCGAGGGGACTACAATGAGCAGTTCTTC. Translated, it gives CASSPRGDYNEQFF.

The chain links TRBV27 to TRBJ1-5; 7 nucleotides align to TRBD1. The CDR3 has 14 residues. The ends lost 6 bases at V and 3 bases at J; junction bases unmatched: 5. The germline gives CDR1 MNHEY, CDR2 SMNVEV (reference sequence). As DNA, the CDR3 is TGTGCCAGCAGGGCGGACAGGTTCAATCAGCCCCAGCATTTT. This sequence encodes CASRADRFNQPQHF.

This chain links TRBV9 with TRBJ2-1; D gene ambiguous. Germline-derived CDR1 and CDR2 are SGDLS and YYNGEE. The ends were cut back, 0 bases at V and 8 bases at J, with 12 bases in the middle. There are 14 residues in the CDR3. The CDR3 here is CASSVETAGHEQFF. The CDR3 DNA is TGTGCCAGCAGCGTAGAAACAGCCGGACATGAGCAGTTCTTC. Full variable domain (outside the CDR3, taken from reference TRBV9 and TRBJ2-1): DSGVTQTPKHLITATGQRVTLRCSPRSGDLSVYWYQQSLDQGLQFLIQYYNGEERAKGNILERFSAQQFPDLHSELNLSSLELGDSALYFCASSVETAGHEQFFGPGTRLTVL.

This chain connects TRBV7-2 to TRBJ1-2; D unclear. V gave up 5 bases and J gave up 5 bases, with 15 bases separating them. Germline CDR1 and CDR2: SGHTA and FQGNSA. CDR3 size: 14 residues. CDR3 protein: CASSLLRVEYGYTF. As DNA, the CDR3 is TGTGCCAGCAGCCTACTGCGGGTGGAATATGGCTACACCTTC.

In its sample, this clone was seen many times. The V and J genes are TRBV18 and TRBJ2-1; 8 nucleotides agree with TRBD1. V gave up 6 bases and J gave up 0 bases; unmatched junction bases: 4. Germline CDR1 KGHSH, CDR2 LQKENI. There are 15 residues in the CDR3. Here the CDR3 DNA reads TGTGCCAGCTCGAGTGGGACAGGCTCCTACAATGAGCAGTTCTTC. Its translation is CASSSGTGSYNEQFF. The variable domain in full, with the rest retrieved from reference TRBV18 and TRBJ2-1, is NAGVMQNPRHLVRRRGQEARLRCSPMKGHSHVYWYRQLPEEGLKFMVYLQKENIIDESGMPKERFSAEFPKEGPSILRIQQVVRGDSAAYFCASSSGTGSYNEQFFGPGTRLTVL.

In nucleotides, the CDR3 is TGTGCCAGCAGCCAGTCCGGGCAGGGTTTTCGAGAGACCCAGTACTTC. Translating gives CASSQSGQGFRETQYF. The V and J genes are TRBV5-8 and TRBJ2-5; D is perhaps TRBD1 (5 bases). CDR1 is SGHTS and CDR2 is YDEGEE in the germline V gene. Trimming took off 4 bases at V and 4 bases at J, with 20 bases between the two ends. This CDR3 comprises 16 residues.

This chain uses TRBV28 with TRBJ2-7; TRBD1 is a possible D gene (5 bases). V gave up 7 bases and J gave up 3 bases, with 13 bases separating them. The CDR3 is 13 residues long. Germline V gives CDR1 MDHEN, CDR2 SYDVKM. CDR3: CASNNDRNYEQYF. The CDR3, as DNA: TGTGCCAGCAACAACGACAGAAACTACGAGCAGTACTTC.

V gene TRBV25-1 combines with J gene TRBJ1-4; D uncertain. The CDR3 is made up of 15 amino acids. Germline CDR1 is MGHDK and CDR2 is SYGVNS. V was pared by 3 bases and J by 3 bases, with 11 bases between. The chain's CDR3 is CASSETDAANEKLFF. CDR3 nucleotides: TGTGCCAGCAGTGAGACCGACGCAGCTAATGAAAAACTGTTTTTT.

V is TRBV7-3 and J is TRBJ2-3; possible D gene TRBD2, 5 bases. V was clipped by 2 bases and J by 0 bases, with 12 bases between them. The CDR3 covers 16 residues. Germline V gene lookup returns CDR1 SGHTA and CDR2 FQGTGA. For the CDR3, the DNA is TGTGCCAGCAGCTTAGCCCCTAGCACTAGCACAGATACGCAGTATTTT. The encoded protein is CASSLAPSTSTDTQYF.

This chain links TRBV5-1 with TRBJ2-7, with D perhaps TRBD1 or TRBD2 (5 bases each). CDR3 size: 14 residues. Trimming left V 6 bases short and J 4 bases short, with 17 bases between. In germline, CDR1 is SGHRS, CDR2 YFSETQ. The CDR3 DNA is TGCGCCAGCAAAAACCAGGGTGGCGGGTACGAGCAGTACTTC. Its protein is CASKNQGGGYEQYF.

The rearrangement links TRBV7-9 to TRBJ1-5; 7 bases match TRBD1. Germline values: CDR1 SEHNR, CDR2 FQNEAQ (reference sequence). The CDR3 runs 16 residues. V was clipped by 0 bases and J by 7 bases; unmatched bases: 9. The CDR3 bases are TGTGCCAGCAGCTTAGCCGGCAGGGGGGAAGGACAGCCCCAGCATTTT. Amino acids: CASSLAGRGEGQPQHF.

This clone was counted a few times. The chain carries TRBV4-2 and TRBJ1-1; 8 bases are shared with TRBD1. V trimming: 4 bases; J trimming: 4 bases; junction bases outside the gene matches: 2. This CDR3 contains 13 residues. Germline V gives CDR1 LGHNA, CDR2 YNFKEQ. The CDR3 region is CASSRDRITEAFF. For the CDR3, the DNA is TGTGCCAGCAGCCGGGACAGGATCACTGAAGCTTTCTTT.

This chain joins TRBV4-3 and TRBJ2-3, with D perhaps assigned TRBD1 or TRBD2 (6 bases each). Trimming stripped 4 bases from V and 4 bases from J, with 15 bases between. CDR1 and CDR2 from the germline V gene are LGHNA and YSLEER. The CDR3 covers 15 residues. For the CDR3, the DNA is TGCGCCAGCAGCCCAGGAGGGGGGAGCGCAGATACGCAGTATTTT. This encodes CASSPGGGSADTQYF.